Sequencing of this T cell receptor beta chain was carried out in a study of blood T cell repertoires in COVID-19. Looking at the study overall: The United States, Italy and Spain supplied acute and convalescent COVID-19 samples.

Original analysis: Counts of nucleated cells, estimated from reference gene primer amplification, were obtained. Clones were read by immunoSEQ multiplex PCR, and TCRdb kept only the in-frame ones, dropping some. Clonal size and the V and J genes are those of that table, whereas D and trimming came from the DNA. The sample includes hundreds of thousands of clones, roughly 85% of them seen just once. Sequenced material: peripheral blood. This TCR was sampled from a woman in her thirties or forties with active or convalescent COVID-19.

Written as DNA, the CDR3 is TGTGCCAGCAGCTCCGACAGGATATTCTCCTACGAGCAGTACTTC. Amino acid sequence: CASSSDRIFSYEQYF. The chain recombines TRBV11-2 with TRBJ2-7; D perhaps matches TRBD1 (6 bases). V shed 4 bases and J shed 0 bases, with 13 bases lying between them. Per the germline V gene, CDR1 is SGHAT and CDR2 is FQNNGV. CDR3 size: 15 residues.